One and the same sample provided the 29 T cell receptor beta chains below, sequenced in a study of PD-L1 blockade in urothelial cancer. The table came from immunoSEQ multiplex PCR; TCRdb's copy has only in-frame clones and leaves some out. This repertoire shows tens of thousands of clones, approximately 84% found once; its top ten account for about 10%. The time point here: peripheral blood 6 weeks after treatment start. This specimen was PBMCs, taken around atezolizumab (anti-PD-L1) treatment. The origin of the receptors is a man in his fifties or sixties with urothelial cancer.

The chain links TRBV27 to TRBJ2-1; 7 nucleotides match TRBD1. The germline CDR1 and CDR2 sequences are MNHEY and SMNVEV (reference sequence). The CDR3 sequence is 14 residues long. V shed 2 bases, J shed 9 bases, and the junction held 7 bases outside the gene matches. CDR3 amino acids: CASSLPDRVGEQFF. CDR3 nucleotides: TGTGCCAGCAGTTTACCCGACAGGGTTGGTGAGCAGTTCTTC.

The chain links TRBV11-3 to TRBJ2-3; 9 nucleotides agree with TRBD2. Looked up from germline, CDR1 is SGHNT and CDR2 is YENEEA. V trimming: 1 base; J trimming: 1 base; junction bases outside the gene matches: 0. The CDR3 is 15 amino acids. In DNA, the CDR3 is TGTGCCAGCAGCTTAGCTAGCGGGGGCACAGATACGCAGTATTTT. It translates to CASSLASGGTDTQYF. The entire variable domain, with the rest obtained from reference TRBV11-3 and TRBJ2-3, is as follows: EAGVVQSPRYKIIEKKQPVAFWCNPISGHNTLYWYLQNLGQGPELLIRYENEEAVDDSQLPKDRFSAERLKGVDSTLKIQPAELGDSAVYLCASSLASGGTDTQYFGPGTRLTVL.

The rearrangement links TRBV28 to TRBJ1-4; weak D call: TRBD1 (6 bases). V was clipped by 5 bases and J by 8 bases, with 18 bases between them. The germline gives CDR1 MDHEN, CDR2 SYDVKM. There are 15 residues in the CDR3. Here the CDR3 DNA reads TGTGCCAGCAGTCAAACTAAGGGGGGGAAGGAAAAACTGTTTTTT. Protein sequence: CASSQTKGGKEKLFF.

This clone showed up just a few times. The chain carries TRBV5-6 and TRBJ1-2, with D uncertain. Trimming took off 3 bases at V and 7 bases at J, with 22 bases between the two ends. Germline CDR1 SGHDT, CDR2 YYEEEE. This CDR3 is 16 amino acids long. CDR3 sequence (DNA): TGTGCCAGCAGCTCCTCTCGCCGATCTTCGCTTAGTGGCTACACCTTC. Its translation: CASSSSRRSSLSGYTF.

CDR3 DNA sequence: TGTGCCAGCAATCGCGGGGTGGGCAATGAGCAGTTCTTC. Its protein product is CASNRGVGNEQFF. The chain has TRBV6-6 and TRBJ2-1, with a weak D call TRBD2 (6 bases). Trimming removed 7 bases at V and 6 bases at J, with 13 bases between. Germline CDR1 is MNHNY and CDR2 is SVGAGI (reference sequence). The CDR3 contains 13 residues.

This clone was seen a single time. The chain carries TRBV30 and TRBJ2-7, with D maybe TRBD2 (6 bases). Trimming left V 5 bases short and J 0 bases short, with 14 bases between. The CDR3 is made up of 14 amino acids. Germline V gene sequence: CDR1 GTSNPN, CDR2 SVGIG (reference sequence). Written as DNA, the CDR3 is TGTGCCTGGGACCGGGACTTTAGCTCCTACGAGCAGTACTTC. Translated, it gives CAWDRDFSSYEQYF.

The chain has TRBV10-3 and TRBJ1-2; tentatively, D is TRBD1 (6 bases). Germline assignment: CDR1 ENHRY and CDR2 SYGVKD. The CDR3 is 14 amino acids. V shed 7 bases and J shed 7 bases, with 19 bases lying between them. The CDR3 sequence: CAITMGLDRTGYTF. In DNA form, the CDR3 reads TGTGCCATCACCATGGGATTAGACAGGACTGGCTACACCTTC.

The chain combines TRBV5-1 with TRBJ2-6, with TRBD1 matching over 8 bases. The CDR3 length is 17 residues. Germline lookup yields CDR1 SGHRS and CDR2 YFSETQ. Unmatched junction bases numbered 2, after V lost 0 bases and J lost 0 bases. The CDR3 nucleotides read TGCGCCAGCAGCTTGGGACAGGGGATCTCTGGGGCCAACGTCCTGACTTTC. Its protein product is CASSLGQGISGANVLTF. The full variable domain, with the rest looked up from reference TRBV5-1 and TRBJ2-6, is KAGVTQTPRYLIKTRGQQVTLSCSPISGHRSVSWYQQTPGQGLQFLFEYFSETQRNKGNFPGRFSGRQFSNSRSEMNVSTLELGDSALYLCASSLGQGISGANVLTFGAGSRLTVL.

The CDR3 loop is CASSHANRQGGANVLTF. The CDR3 coding sequence is TGCGCCAGCAGCCATGCTAATCGACAGGGGGGGGCCAACGTCCTGACTTTC. The rearrangement uses TRBV4-3 and TRBJ2-6; 8 positions match TRBD1. The CDR3 contains 17 residues. J lost 4 bases, V lost 3 bases, and 8 bases had no gene match. CDR1 is LGHNA and CDR2 is YSLEER in the germline V gene.

The V call is TRBV6-1, the J call TRBJ2-4; 10 nucleotides line up with TRBD1. CDR3 length equals 16 residues. Germline loops: CDR1 MNHNS, CDR2 SASEGT. Germline trimming cut 4 bases from V and 2 bases from J; bases unmatched to any gene: 5. CDR3 protein: CASSARQGASKNIQYF. DNA for the CDR3: TGTGCCAGCAGTGCGAGACAGGGGGCGTCCAAAAACATTCAGTACTTC.

The chain joins TRBV19 to TRBJ1-1; the match to TRBD1 covers 8 bases. The CDR3 covers 13 residues. Germline CDR1 LNHDA, CDR2 SQIVND (reference sequence). V shed 4 bases, J shed 3 bases, and the junction held 1 base outside the gene matches. CDR3 protein: CASSKDRDTEAFF. The CDR3 nucleotides are TGTGCCAGTAGTAAGGACAGGGACACTGAAGCTTTCTTT. Drawing the rest from reference TRBV19 and TRBJ1-1, the complete variable domain is DGGITQSPKYLFRKEGQNVTLSCEQNLNHDAMYWYRQDPGQGLRLIYYSQIVNDFQKGDIAEGYSVSREKKESFPLTVTSAQKNPTAFYLCASSKDRDTEAFFGQGTRLTVV.

The chain employs TRBV5-1 and TRBJ1-5, with D uncertain. In germline, CDR1 is SGHRS, CDR2 YFSETQ. Trimming removed 1 base at V and 2 bases at J, with 10 bases between. CDR3 size: 15 residues. CDR3 sequence: CASSLTAGGNQPQHF. As DNA, the CDR3 is TGCGCCAGCAGCTTGACGGCGGGTGGCAATCAGCCCCAGCATTTT.

The chain carries TRBV15 and TRBJ1-4, with a tentative D call TRBD1 (5 bases). CDR1 is LNHNV, CDR2 YYDKDF, per germline (reference sequence). The CDR3 contains 15 residues. Trimming cost V 0 bases and J 7 bases, with 12 bases left between them. The CDR3 reads CATSRDGQGGEKLFF. The DNA for the CDR3 is TGTGCCACCAGCAGAGATGGGCAGGGTGGTGAAAAACTGTTTTTT.

The V call is TRBV6-6, the J call TRBJ2-3, with no clear D. Per germline, CDR1 MNHNY and CDR2 SVGAGI (reference sequence). Trimming pared 4 bases from V and 1 base from J, leaving 6 bases between. CDR3 size: 13 residues. CDR3 bases: TGTGCCAGCAGTTCGGGTCGCACAGATACGCAGTATTTT. Translation: CASSSGRTDTQYF.

The DNA of the CDR3 is TGTGCCAGCAGTCTCGGGACAAACAATGAGCAGTTCTTC. Amino acid sequence: CASSLGTNNEQFF. The rearrangement joins TRBV2 to TRBJ2-1, with D possibly matching TRBD1 (6 bases). Germline V gene lookup returns CDR1 SNHLY and CDR2 FYNNEI. This CDR3 is built from 13 residues. Trimming stripped 5 bases from V and 5 bases from J, with 10 bases between.

The chain has TRBV5-6 and TRBJ1-4; D gene ambiguous. V lost 5 bases to trimming and J lost 0 bases, with 11 bases between them. The CDR3 is 15 amino acids. CDR1 and CDR2 (germline): SGHDT, YYEEEE. CDR3 loop: CASRPLSATNEKLFF. CDR3 nucleotides: TGTGCCAGCAGACCACTTTCGGCAACTAATGAAAAACTGTTTTTT.

The V and J genes are TRBV6-5 and TRBJ2-7, with 9 bases lining up with TRBD1. Looked up from germline, CDR1 is MNHEY and CDR2 is SVGAGI. CDR3 length equals 14 residues. Unmatched junction bases numbered 2, after V lost 2 bases and J lost 3 bases. In DNA, the CDR3 is TGTGCCAGCAGTTACCAGGGACAGGGCTACGAGCAGTACTTC. This translates into CASSYQGQGYEQYF.

The genes are TRBV28 and TRBJ2-7; the D gene is possibly TRBD2 (5 bases). Germline V gene lookup returns CDR1 MDHEN and CDR2 SYDVKM. The CDR3 spans 13 residues. Trimming took off 7 bases at V and 5 bases at J, with 15 bases between the two ends. In DNA form, the CDR3 reads TGTGCCAGCACTCCTCCCCGGGAACACGAGCAGTACTTC. Amino acid sequence: CASTPPREHEQYF.

J is TRBJ2-5 and V is TRBV7-3, with D possibly being TRBD1 (6 bases). Germline CDR1 and CDR2: SGHTA and FQGTGA. The CDR3 is 14 amino acids. V dropped 2 bases and J dropped 4 bases, with 11 bases sitting between them. CDR3 in DNA: TGTGCCAGCAGCTTACAGGGGTCGGCAGAGACCCAGTACTTC. It codes for CASSLQGSAETQYF.

This chain uses TRBV11-3 with TRBJ1-4; TRBD1 matches at 9 bases. Germline values: CDR1 SGHNT, CDR2 YENEEA. The V gene end was trimmed by 4 bases and the J gene end by 6 bases; junction bases not matched to a gene: 3. The CDR3 length is 14 residues. The DNA for the CDR3 is TGTGCCAGCAGCTACACAGGGGGCGATGAAAAACTGTTTTTT. Protein: CASSYTGGDEKLFF.

This clone was recorded once. The V gene is TRBV19, the J gene TRBJ1-2; TRBD1 aligns across 9 bases. Trimming at V came to 5 bases and at J to 4 bases, leaving 11 bases not matched to a gene. Looked up from germline, CDR1 is LNHDA and CDR2 is SQIVND (reference sequence). The CDR3 is 16 residues long. This CDR3 is CASSAYGTGSAYGYTF. The CDR3 nucleotides are TGTGCCAGTAGTGCCTACGGGACAGGGAGTGCCTATGGCTACACCTTC.

This chain uses TRBV30 with TRBJ1-1, with D possibly being TRBD1 (5 bases). This CDR3 comprises 12 residues. Trimming took 5 bases from V and 4 from J, leaving 11 bases between them. Germline V CDR1 and CDR2: GTSNPN, SVGIG (reference sequence). The CDR3 nucleotides are TGTGCCTGGTGGGGCACGACCACTGAAGCTTTCTTT. Translated: CAWWGTTTEAFF.

The gene calls are TRBV7-2 and TRBJ1-1; 8 positions match TRBD1. Germline CDR1 and CDR2: SGHTA and FQGNSA. The CDR3 is 13 residues long. After removal of 5 bases from V and 7 bases from J, the junction contained 6 bases not matched to a gene. The CDR3 sequence: CASSLPGGGEAFF. The CDR3 DNA reads TGTGCCAGCAGCCTTCCAGGGGGCGGTGAAGCTTTCTTT.

The chain employs TRBV6-6 and TRBJ1-5; D is possibly TRBD1 (5 bases). CDR1 is MNHNY, CDR2 SVGAGI, per germline (reference sequence). The length of the CDR3 is 15 residues. V lost 0 bases and J lost 4, with 10 bases in between. The CDR3 region has the DNA TGTGCCAGCAGTTACTCGAATCCAGGGAATCAGCCCCAGCATTTT. Translating gives CASSYSNPGNQPQHF.

The chain links TRBV11-2 to TRBJ2-1; D perhaps matches TRBD2 (6 bases). This CDR3 contains 15 residues. V gave up 2 bases and J gave up 4 bases, with 12 bases separating them. Germline assignment: CDR1 SGHAT and CDR2 FQNNGV. As DNA, the CDR3 is TGTGCCAGCAGCTTAAACGCGGGACCATACAATGAGCAGTTCTTC. Encoded protein: CASSLNAGPYNEQFF.

The V call is TRBV7-3, the J call TRBJ2-1; 10 nucleotides line up with TRBD2. Trimming cost V 5 bases and J 6 bases; bases outside gene matches: 7. CDR3 length: 15 amino acids. Germline V gene lookup returns CDR1 SGHTA and CDR2 FQGTGA. This CDR3 reads CASSIQRGGGNEQFF. CDR3 in DNA: TGTGCCAGCAGCATTCAGCGGGGGGGCGGCAATGAGCAGTTCTTC.

V usage is TRBV7-8 and J usage is TRBJ1-1; D not certain. CDR1 is SGHVS, CDR2 FQNEAQ, per germline. V lost 4 bases and J 1 base, leaving 7 bases between the germline ends. CDR3 length: 13 amino acids. CDR3 in amino acids: CASSYLRNTEAFF. DNA of the CDR3: TGTGCCAGCAGCTATCTGAGGAACACTGAAGCTTTCTTT. The complete variable domain, with remaining parts taken from reference TRBV7-8 and TRBJ1-1, reads GAGVSQSPRYKVAKRGQDVALRCDPISGHVSLFWYQQALGQGPEFLTYFQNEAQLDKSGLPSDRFFAERPEGSVSTLKIQRTQQEDSAVYLCASSYLRNTEAFFGQGTRLTVV.

For the CDR3, the DNA is TGTGCCAGCAGTTACTCGAGTGATACAGATACGCAGTATTTT. This sequence encodes CASSYSSDTDTQYF. The rearrangement links TRBV6-6 to TRBJ2-3; no reliable D call. Trimming took 0 bases from V and 3 from J, leaving 7 bases between them. This CDR3 comprises 14 residues. From germline, CDR1 is MNHNY and CDR2 SVGAGI (reference sequence).

The chain uses TRBV13 and TRBJ1-1; 7 positions match TRBD1. J was trimmed by 0 bases and V by 4 bases; bases with no gene match: 8. The CDR3 is 16 residues long. Germline CDR1 and CDR2: PRHDT and FYEKMQ (reference sequence). CDR3 DNA: TGTGCCAGCAGCTCACGACAGGGCGGATTGAACACTGAAGCTTTCTTT. Its translation is CASSSRQGGLNTEAFF.